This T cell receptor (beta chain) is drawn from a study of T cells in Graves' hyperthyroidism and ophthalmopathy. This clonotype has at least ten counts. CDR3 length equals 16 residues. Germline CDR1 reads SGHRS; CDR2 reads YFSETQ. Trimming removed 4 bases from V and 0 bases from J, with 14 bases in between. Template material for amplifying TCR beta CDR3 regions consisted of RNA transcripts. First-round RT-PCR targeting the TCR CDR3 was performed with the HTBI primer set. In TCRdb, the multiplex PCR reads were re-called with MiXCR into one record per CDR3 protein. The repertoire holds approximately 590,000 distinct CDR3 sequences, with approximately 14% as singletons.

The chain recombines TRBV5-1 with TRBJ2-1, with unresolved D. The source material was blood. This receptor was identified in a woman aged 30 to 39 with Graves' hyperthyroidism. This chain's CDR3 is CASSTWQVSSYNEQFF. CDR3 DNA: TGCGCCAGCAGCACCTGGCAGGTTAGCTCCTACAATGAGCAGTTCTTC.